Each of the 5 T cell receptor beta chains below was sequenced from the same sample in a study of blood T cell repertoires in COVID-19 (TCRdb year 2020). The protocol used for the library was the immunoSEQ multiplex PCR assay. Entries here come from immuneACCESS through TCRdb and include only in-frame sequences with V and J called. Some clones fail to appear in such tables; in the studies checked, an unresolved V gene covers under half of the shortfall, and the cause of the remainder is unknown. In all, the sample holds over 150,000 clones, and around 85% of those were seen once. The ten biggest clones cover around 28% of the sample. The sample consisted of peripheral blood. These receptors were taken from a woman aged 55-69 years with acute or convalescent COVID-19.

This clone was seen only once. CDR3 in DNA: TGCGCCGGCGGGATCGGACTAGGCCACGAGCAGTACGTC. This gives the protein CAGGIGLGHEQYV. V usage is TRBV10-2 and J usage is TRBJ2-7; TRBD2 matches at 7 bases. The CDR3 is 13 residues long. Germline V gene sequence: CDR1 WSHSY, CDR2 SAAADI. V was clipped by 11 bases and J by 5 bases; unmatched bases: 12.

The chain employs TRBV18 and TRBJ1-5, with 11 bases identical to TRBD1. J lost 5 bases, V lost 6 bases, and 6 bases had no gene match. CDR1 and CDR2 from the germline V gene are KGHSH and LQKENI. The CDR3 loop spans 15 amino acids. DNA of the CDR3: TGTGCCAGCTCGCCCGGGACAGGGGGTGATCAGCCCCAGCATTTT. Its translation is CASSPGTGGDQPQHF.

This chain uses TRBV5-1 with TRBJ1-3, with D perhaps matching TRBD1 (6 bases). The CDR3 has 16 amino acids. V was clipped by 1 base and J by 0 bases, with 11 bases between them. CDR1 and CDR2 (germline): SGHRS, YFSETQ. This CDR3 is CASSLSFRGSGNTIYF. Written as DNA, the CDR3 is TGCGCCAGCAGCTTGAGTTTCAGGGGCTCTGGAAACACCATATATTTT.

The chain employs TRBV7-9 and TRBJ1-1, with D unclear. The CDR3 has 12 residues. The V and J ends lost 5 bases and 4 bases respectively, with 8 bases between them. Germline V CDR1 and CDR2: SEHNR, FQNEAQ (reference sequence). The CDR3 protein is CASSLRFTEAFF. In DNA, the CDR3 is TGTGCCAGCAGCCTACGGTTCACTGAAGCTTTCTTT.

CDR3 nucleotide sequence: TGTGCCAGCAGGGAGCATTCTGGAAACACCATATATTTT. This sequence encodes CASREHSGNTIYF. The V call is TRBV3-1 (or the pseudogene TRBV3-2), the J call TRBJ1-3; D unclear. Between the trimmed V and J ends, which lost 6 bases and 1 base, there was a span of 7 bases. The CDR3 runs to 13 residues. CDR1 and CDR2 (germline): LGHDT, YNNKEL (reference sequence).